Listed here are 21 T cell receptor beta chains from one sample, sequenced in a study of T cell repertoires in cytomegalovirus infection. These receptors' antigens are unknown. TCRdb ran MiXCR on the reads and lists one entry per CDR3 protein. The profile shows approximately 730,000 distinct CDR3 sequences, around 30% of them singletons. Specimen: cultured PBMCs, collected from culture after CMV antigen stimulation. These receptors all stem from a human donor in good health (CMV status not recorded). Some clones in this sample may be carry-over from other donors' samples.

This clonotype appeared a few times. This sequence joins TRBV5-1 and TRBJ1-5; unclear D gene. Trimming removed 0 bases at V and 5 bases at J, with 9 bases between. CDR1 is SGHRS and CDR2 is YFSETQ in the germline V gene. The length of the CDR3 is 14 residues. The CDR3 DNA reads TGCGCCAGCAGCTTGGATGGGCCTCATCAGCCCCAGCATTTT. Translation gives CASSLDGPHQPQHF.

The J gene is TRBJ1-3, the V gene TRBV12-3 or TRBV12-4; no firm D call. There are 18 residues in the CDR3. V gave up 6 bases and J gave up 4 bases, with 25 bases separating them. The CDR3 spells CASRPTNLLTGPGNTIYF. The CDR3 DNA follows: TGTGCCAGCAGGCCAACCAACCTCTTGACCGGACCAGGAAACACCATATATTTT.

Only a few counts were recorded for this clonotype. The chain couples TRBV2 to TRBJ2-1, with TRBD1 as a possible D gene (6 bases). CDR1 and CDR2 from the germline V gene are SNHLY and FYNNEI. CDR3 length equals 16 residues. Trimming removed 8 bases at V and 5 bases at J, with 22 bases between. Written as DNA, the CDR3 is TGTGCCAGCCAGGAGGTAGGGGGTCTAACCCACAATGAGCAGTTCTTC. The encoded protein is CASQEVGGLTHNEQFF.

The V gene is TRBV27, the J gene TRBJ2-1; 10 bases match TRBD2. CDR3 size: 18 residues. The germline V gene encodes CDR1 MNHEY and CDR2 SMNVEV (reference sequence). Trimming cost V 6 bases and J 4 bases; bases outside gene matches: 15. The CDR3 loop is CASRPPQAGGGKYNEQFF. DNA for the CDR3: TGTGCCAGCAGACCCCCCCAAGCGGGAGGGGGAAAATACAATGAGCAGTTCTTC.

This clonotype was recorded a few times. This chain connects TRBV2 to TRBJ1-4; TRBD1 might be the D (6 bases). The V gene's germline CDR1 is SNHLY and CDR2 FYNNEI. V was shortened by 8 bases and J by 12 bases, with 22 bases between the two germline ends. The CDR3 runs 14 residues. The CDR3 loop reads CASGRQAPLEELFF. CDR3 nucleotides: TGTGCCAGCGGACGACAGGCGCCTCTTGAGGAACTGTTTTTT. The entire variable domain, with the rest obtained from reference TRBV2 and TRBJ1-4, is as follows: EPEVTQTPSHQVTQMGQEVILRCVPISNHLYFYWYRQILGQKVEFLVSFYNNEISEKSEIFDDQFSVERPDGSNFTLKIRSTKLEDSAMYFCASGRQAPLEELFFGSGTQLSVL.

In its sample, this clonotype was seen a few times. The rearrangement links TRBV29-1 to TRBJ2-7, with a weak D call TRBD2 (6 bases). CDR3 length: 12 residues. V was pared by 3 bases and J by 6 bases, with 12 bases between. CDR1 and CDR2 from the germline V gene are SQVTM and ANQGSEA. CDR3 nucleotide sequence: TGCAGCGTTGACGGCGGGAAGGGCGAGCAGTACTTC. This sequence encodes CSVDGGKGEQYF.

The rearrangement links TRBV12-3 or TRBV12-4 to TRBJ1-4; 10 positions agree with TRBD1. The CDR3 covers 16 residues. Unmatched junction bases numbered 6, after V lost 5 bases and J lost 3 bases. CDR3 in amino acids: CASSLRQGAANEKLFF. CDR3 nucleotide sequence: TGTGCCAGCAGTCTGCGACAGGGGGCGGCTAATGAAAAACTGTTTTTT.

The chain carries TRBV7-9 and TRBJ2-7; no reliable D call. The CDR3 totals 13 residues. V was cut by 4 bases and J by 1 base, with 8 bases left in between. Germline V lookup: CDR1 SEHNR, CDR2 FQNEAQ (reference sequence). DNA for the CDR3: TGTGCCAGCAGCTCGGTCAAATCCTACGAGCAGTACTTC. Amino acids: CASSSVKSYEQYF. Full variable domain (outside the CDR3, taken from reference TRBV7-9 and TRBJ2-7): DTGVSQNPRHKITKRGQNVTFRCDPISEHNRLYWYRQTLGQGPEFLTYFQNEAQLEKSRLLSDRFSAERPKGSFSTLEIQRTEQGDSAMYLCASSSVKSYEQYFGPGTRLTVT.

V usage is TRBV7-2 and J usage is TRBJ1-4; D is possibly TRBD1 (5 bases). The CDR3 contains 15 residues. V lost 5 bases, J lost 4 bases, and 14 bases lay in between. CDR1 and CDR2 from the germline V gene are SGHTA and FQGNSA. This chain's CDR3 is CASSPAWQGNEKLFF. CDR3 DNA sequence: TGTGCCAGCAGCCCGGCGTGGCAGGGTAATGAAAAACTGTTTTTT. Full variable domain (outside the CDR3, taken from reference TRBV7-2 and TRBJ1-4): GAGVSQSPSNKVTEKGKDVELRCDPISGHTALYWYRQSLGQGLEFLIYFQGNSAPDKSGLPSDRFSAERTGGSVSTLTIQRTQQEDSAVYLCASSPAWQGNEKLFFGSGTQLSVL.

CDR3 amino acids: CASRLESGRPSGNTIYF. The CDR3, as DNA: TGTGCCAGCAGACTCGAATCGGGGAGGCCCTCTGGAAACACCATATATTTT. The J gene is TRBJ1-3, the V gene TRBV11-3; no definite D call. CDR3 length: 17 amino acids. V lost 6 bases and J 0 bases, leaving 18 bases between the germline ends. CDR1 and CDR2 (germline): SGHNT, YENEEA. Looking up the rest from reference TRBV11-3 and TRBJ1-3 gives the full variable domain: EAGVVQSPRYKIIEKKQPVAFWCNPISGHNTLYWYLQNLGQGPELLIRYENEEAVDDSQLPKDRFSAERLKGVDSTLKIQPAELGDSAVYLCASRLESGRPSGNTIYFGEGSWLTVV.

The chain combines TRBV2 with TRBJ2-7; tentatively, D is TRBD1 (6 bases). The germline V and J ends were trimmed by 6 bases and 4 bases, with 19 bases remaining between them. The CDR3 is made up of 15 amino acids. Looked up from germline, CDR1 is SNHLY and CDR2 is FYNNEI. The CDR3 DNA reads as TGTGCCAGCAGGGAGTGGCAACAGGGCGGTTACGAGCAGTACTTC. Amino acid sequence: CASREWQQGGYEQYF.

This clonotype was detected many times. The chain combines TRBV12-3 or TRBV12-4 with TRBJ2-1, with D uncertain. V was cut by 5 bases and J by 8 bases, with 19 bases left in between. The CDR3 is 15 residues long. The CDR3 here is CASSPPGFQLDEQFF. The CDR3 region has the DNA TGTGCCAGCAGTCCCCCGGGCTTCCAGCTGGATGAGCAGTTCTTC.

The chain joins TRBV7-9 to TRBJ2-1; D remains unclear. The CDR3 runs to 14 residues. Trimming stripped 5 bases from V and 5 bases from J, with 13 bases between. The germline CDR1 and CDR2 sequences are SEHNR and FQNEAQ (reference sequence). The chain's CDR3 is CASSTPELNNEQFF. CDR3 sequence (DNA): TGTGCCAGCAGCACACCAGAGCTTAACAATGAGCAGTTCTTC. Drawing the rest from reference TRBV7-9 and TRBJ2-1, the complete variable domain is DTGVSQNPRHKITKRGQNVTFRCDPISEHNRLYWYRQTLGQGPEFLTYFQNEAQLEKSRLLSDRFSAERPKGSFSTLEIQRTEQGDSAMYLCASSTPELNNEQFFGPGTRLTVL.

This clonotype was counted only a few times. The chain has TRBV7-9 and TRBJ2-4, with D perhaps matching TRBD1 (6 bases). The length of the CDR3 is 16 residues. The V and J ends lost 1 base and 3 bases respectively, with 13 bases between them. Germline CDR1 and CDR2: SEHNR and FQNEAQ (reference sequence). The CDR3, as DNA: TGTGCCAGCAGCTTAGTGGCCGGGGACAACAAAAACATTCAGTACTTC. This encodes CASSLVAGDNKNIQYF.

This clonotype was counted ten times or more. CDR3 in DNA: TGTGCCAGCAGCTTGGCAGACAGGGGCCACGAGCAGTACTTC. It translates to CASSLADRGHEQYF. This chain connects TRBV7-6 to TRBJ2-7, with 8 bases identical to TRBD1. The CDR3 covers 14 residues. Germline lookup yields CDR1 SGHVS and CDR2 FNYEAQ. The trim removed 3 bases at V and 5 bases at J, leaving 6 bases unmatched.

The J gene is TRBJ2-2, the V gene TRBV7-9; 13 bases are shared with TRBD2. Germline CDR1 SEHNR, CDR2 FQNEAQ (reference sequence). The CDR3 spans 19 residues. Trimming cost V 5 bases and J 0 bases; bases outside gene matches: 9. The CDR3 DNA is TGTGCCAGCAGCCCAATACCCGGGACTAGCGGGGCGAACACCGGGGAGCTGTTTTTT. Protein product: CASSPIPGTSGANTGELFF.

The chain has TRBV20-1 and TRBJ1-1; 7 bases fit TRBD1. Unmatched junction bases numbered 11, after V lost 2 bases and J lost 2 bases. Germline values: CDR1 DFQATT, CDR2 SNEGSKA (reference sequence). This CDR3 comprises 16 residues. CDR3 region: CSARMRDRVVNTEAFF. CDR3 DNA sequence: TGCAGTGCTAGAATGCGCGACAGGGTCGTCAACACTGAAGCTTTCTTT.

This clonotype was picked up many times. The genes are TRBV7-2 and TRBJ2-3, with D unclear. Between the trimmed V and J ends, which lost 5 bases and 2 bases, there was a span of 5 bases. The CDR3 runs 12 residues. Germline V gene sequence: CDR1 SGHTA, CDR2 FQGNSA. CDR3 DNA sequence: TGTGCCAGCAGCCCTAACACAGATACGCAGTATTTT. Its translation: CASSPNTDTQYF.

The V and J genes are TRBV4-1 and TRBJ1-1; 9 positions match TRBD1. V was pared by 1 base and J by 10 bases, with 7 bases of the junction left unmatched. This CDR3 has 14 residues. The germline gives CDR1 MGHRA, CDR2 YSYEKL. CDR3 sequence (DNA): TGCGCCAGCAGCCAAGCGACAGGGGGGAGAGGAGCTTTCTTT. As protein: CASSQATGGRGAFF.

The V call is TRBV6-1, the J call TRBJ1-1; weak D call: TRBD1 (5 bases). Germline V lookup: CDR1 MNHNS, CDR2 SASEGT. The CDR3 extends over 10 amino acids. The germline V and J ends were trimmed by 8 bases and 11 bases, with 12 bases remaining between them. CDR3 loop: CASGRGFAFF. In nucleotides, the CDR3 is TGTGCCAGCGGGAGGGGCTTCGCTTTCTTT.

This clonotype was observed a few times. The chain uses TRBV7-2 and TRBJ2-7, with TRBD2 identical over 9 bases. Germline trimming cut 5 bases from V and 5 bases from J; bases unmatched to any gene: 10. From germline, CDR1 is SGHTA and CDR2 FQGNSA. CDR3 length: 15 amino acids. The CDR3 protein is CASSQSGGLMHEQYF. CDR3 in DNA: TGTGCCAGCAGCCAAAGCGGGGGGCTGATGCACGAGCAGTACTTC.